Listed below are T cell receptor beta chains from one sample, sequenced in a study of regulatory T cells in long-lasting Graves disease. MiXCR, applied by TCRdb to the multiplex PCR reads, yields one record per CDR3 protein. The sample includes more than 450,000 distinct CDR3 sequences, 9.5% to 15% seen only once; the top ten take roughly 8.2%. This same sample was also taken into another study, of T cells in Graves' hyperthyroidism and ophthalmopathy.

Sequencing was performed on peripheral blood mononuclear cells (PBMCs), taken at new diagnosis, from a patient treated with antithyroid drugs. The receptors originated from a young woman with Graves disease. Both conserved end residues are trimmed from each CDR3. Fields, in order: V gene, J gene, CDR3 protein.

>TRBV11-2|NA
ASSYGEQF
>TRBV28|TRBJ1-1
ASSLWSTGNTEAF
>TRBV4-3|TRBJ2-7
ASSQDLTTSAADYEQY
>TRBV5-1|TRBJ2-3
ASSRTLASTDTQY
>TRBV6-1|TRBJ1-1
ASSRTFTEAF
>TRBV9|TRBJ2-7
ASSVEGGGSEQY
>TRBV4-1|TRBJ1-4
ASSRRTGGTNEKLF
>TRBV3-1|TRBJ1-2
ASTTGGFDGYT
>TRBV5-6|TRBJ1-1
ASSGGLSNTEAF
>TRBV4-3|TRBJ2-7
ASSQKTGGGLYEQY
>TRBV18|TRBJ1-1
ASSPGGGPNFNTEAF
>TRBV30|TRBJ1-3
AIPGHSGNTIY
>TRBV15|TRBJ2-3
ATSRPLGGGDTDTQY
>TRBV11-3|TRBJ1-1
ASRPRGIEPEAF
>TRBV11-3|TRBJ1-2
ASSSLIGGAGSGYT
>TRBV30|TRBJ2-2
AWSWVAVTGELF
>TRBV24-1|TRBJ1-2
ATRGTAISGYT
>TRBV28|TRBJ2-1
ASSLGGSVHNEQF
>TRBV7-8|TRBJ2-7
ASSPPPPAYEQY
>TRBV19|TRBJ1-2
ASSRNYGYT
>TRBV29-1|TRBJ2-5
SVSTYQETQY
>TRBV9|TRBJ2-7
ASSVEGLVGGEQY
>TRBV7-6|TRBJ2-7
ASSLGHSDEQY
>TRBV6-1|TRBJ1-2
ASRHWAHGEYGYT
>TRBV7-8|TRBJ2-7
ASSTRTSAYEQY
>TRBV5-6|TRBJ2-7
ASSTWTGNSYEQY
>TRBV5-6|TRBJ2-7
ASSSTGRISYEQY
>TRBV3-1|TRBJ2-7
ASSRLAGGRNEQY
>TRBV2|TRBJ1-4
ASSGQLATNEKLF
>TRBV6-1|TRBJ2-6
ASRTGGSGANVLT
>TRBV27|TRBJ2-1
ASRTSGNYNEQF
>TRBV3-1|TRBJ1-3
ASSQDGLSGNTIY
>TRBV7-9|TRBJ2-7
ASSPLGVEQY
>TRBV2|TRBJ2-7
ASTEAVGGLAYEQY
>TRBV2|TRBJ2-1
ASSVRQASSYNEQF
>TRBV20-1|TRBJ2-5
SANGISYDEQY
>TRBV28|TRBJ1-1
ASSHGSSTEAF
>TRBV20-1|TRBJ2-3
SARSDSTDTQY
>TRBV7-6|TRBJ2-3
ASSRTHTDTQY
>TRBV11-3|TRBJ2-3
ASSLARTTDTQC
>TRBV28|TRBJ2-1
ASSLRGLAGRNEQF
>TRBV5-6|TRBJ1-1
ASRGAGTGVTEAF
>TRBV6-2/TRBV6-3|TRBJ2-6
ASSYSHEATNVLT
>TRBV10-3|TRBJ2-1
AISPHGTSGITRAYNEQF
>TRBV6-5|TRBJ2-7
ASSYSSGSSYEQY
>TRBV27|TRBJ2-1
ASSWYRGSNEQF
>TRBV20-1|TRBJ1-6
SARDEGGNSPLH
>TRBV6-1|TRBJ2-1
ASRIQDVSYNEQF
>TRBV20-1|TRBJ1-1
SARTEDTEAF
>TRBV2|TRBJ2-5
ASRTTGVGTQY
>TRBV6-5|TRBJ1-2
ASSYPGSSTPYGYT
>TRBV6-1|TRBJ2-5
ASRRDREKETQY
>TRBV28|TRBJ1-5
ASSLVQGPNQPQH
>TRBV28|TRBJ2-1
ASSFWAGNEQF
>TRBV15|TRBJ2-1
ATSRVGTSEDTRNEQF